Shown below are 13 T cell receptor beta chains from a single sample sequenced in a study of regulatory T cells in long-lasting Graves disease. Combining iRepertoire HTBI primers with Arm-PCR of CDR3 regions, the authors built TCR beta libraries. From the multiplex PCR reads, TCRdb called clonotypes with MiXCR, one entry per CDR3 protein. The sample shows hundreds of thousands of distinct CDR3 sequences, around 30% of them seen only once. Regarding time point: persistent/refractory GD, antithyroid drugs over 5 years with positive TRAb. Construction of the TCR library relied on RNA isolated from PBMCs. The sequenced sample was peripheral blood mononuclear cells (PBMCs), obtained when the disease was refractory, from a patient treated with antithyroid drugs. Every receptor here comes from a female donor with Graves disease.

This clonotype was detected only a few times. The chain joins TRBV10-3 to TRBJ1-6; TRBD1 might be the D (6 bases). Trimming cost V 11 bases and J 10 bases, with 18 bases left between them. The CDR3 sequence is 13 residues long. Germline loops: CDR1 ENHRY, CDR2 SYGVKD. The chain's CDR3 is CASHGDKRSPLHF. The CDR3 nucleotides read TGTGCCTCCCACGGGGACAAGAGGTCACCCCTCCACTTT.

Notes on this clonotype: This likely stems from a read error, as it lies one base from a far larger clone. The chain joins TRBV6-1 to TRBJ2-5; 8 bases map to TRBD1. V shed 8 bases, J shed 4 bases, and the junction held 3 bases outside the gene matches. Germline V CDR1 and CDR2: MNHNS, SASEGT. There are 12 residues in the CDR3. CDR3 residues: CASGQGRETQYF. CDR3 in DNA: TGTGCCAGCGGACAGGGCCGAGAGACCCAGTACTTC.

This clonotype has only a few counts. The gene calls are TRBV27 and TRBJ1-1; TRBD1 is a possible D gene (6 bases). Trimming shortened V by 6 bases and J by 2 bases, and 13 bases separated the two germline ends. Per germline, CDR1 MNHEY and CDR2 SMNVEV (reference sequence). This CDR3 is built from 14 residues. CDR3 protein: CASRQGNLNTEAFF. The CDR3 bases are TGTGCCAGCAGGCAGGGGAATCTTAACACTGAAGCTTTCTTT.

This clonotype was seen a single time. V usage is TRBV9 and J usage is TRBJ2-5; 10 nucleotides agree with TRBD1. The germline gives CDR1 SGDLS, CDR2 YYNGEE. After removal of 0 bases from V and 5 bases from J, the junction contained 7 bases not matched to a gene. The CDR3 runs to 16 residues. The CDR3, as DNA: TGTGCCAGCAGCGTAGGGGACAGGGGATTAGTGGAGACCCAGTACTTC. The encoded protein is CASSVGDRGLVETQYF.

The sample holds a few counts of this clonotype. The chain employs TRBV7-9 and TRBJ2-5, with TRBD2 matching over 9 bases. This CDR3 is 14 amino acids long. The germline V gene encodes CDR1 SEHNR and CDR2 FQNEAQ (reference sequence). Trimming cost V 4 bases and J 6 bases; bases outside gene matches: 6. The DNA for the CDR3 is TGTGCCAGCAGCTCAACTAGCGGGTTAAAGACCCAGTACTTC. As protein: CASSSTSGLKTQYF.

This clonotype was seen once. This chain links TRBV11-3 with TRBJ2-5; D tentatively fits TRBD1 or TRBD2 (5 bases each). This CDR3 is built from 15 residues. The germline CDR1 and CDR2 sequences are SGHNT and YENEEA. Trimming shortened V by 6 bases and J by 4 bases, and 18 bases separated the two germline ends. CDR3 region: CASSPRSGSRETQYF. CDR3 bases: TGTGCCAGCAGTCCCCGGTCAGGGAGTCGAGAGACCCAGTACTTC. Complete variable domain (other parts from reference TRBV11-3 and TRBJ2-5): EAGVVQSPRYKIIEKKQPVAFWCNPISGHNTLYWYLQNLGQGPELLIRYENEEAVDDSQLPKDRFSAERLKGVDSTLKIQPAELGDSAVYLCASSPRSGSRETQYFGPGTRLLVL.

This clonotype was found a few times. The chain uses TRBV3-1 and TRBJ2-2, with 10 bases lining up with TRBD2. Germline V gene sequence: CDR1 LGHDT, CDR2 YNNKEL (reference sequence). This CDR3 region has 15 residues. V shed 4 bases, J shed 9 bases, and the junction held 8 bases outside the gene matches. Written as DNA, the CDR3 is TGTGCCAGCAGCCCTAGCGGGAGCGGTAGGTGGGAGCTGTTTTTT. Its protein product is CASSPSGSGRWELFF.

The chain links TRBV10-3 to TRBJ2-7, with 8 bases fitting TRBD1. The CDR3 is 16 amino acids. V gave up 5 bases and J gave up 3 bases; unmatched junction bases: 12. Germline values: CDR1 ENHRY, CDR2 SYGVKD. The CDR3 region has the DNA TGTGCCATCAGTACCACAGGGGGGATATTGAACTACGAGCAGTACTTC. Translating gives CAISTTGGILNYEQYF.

The chain uses TRBV30 and TRBJ1-6; D remains ambiguous. This CDR3 has 15 residues. Trimming stripped 0 bases from V and 6 bases from J, with 12 bases between. CDR1 is GTSNPN, CDR2 SVGIG, per germline (reference sequence). This CDR3 is CAWSVRVVPNSPLHF. CDR3 sequence (DNA): TGTGCCTGGAGTGTACGGGTCGTCCCTAATTCACCCCTCCACTTT.

This chain links TRBV5-5 with TRBJ1-5; D is unresolved. Germline values: CDR1 SGHKS, CDR2 YYEKEE (reference sequence). V lost 3 bases and J 5 bases, leaving 15 bases between the germline ends. The CDR3 extends over 15 amino acids. The CDR3 sequence: CASSSDVQLDQPQHF. The CDR3 DNA reads as TGTGCCAGCAGCTCGGACGTTCAGCTAGATCAGCCCCAGCATTTT.

The J gene is TRBJ2-3, the V gene TRBV6-1, with D hard to call. The V gene's germline CDR1 is MNHNS and CDR2 SASEGT. This CDR3 comprises 15 residues. V shed 5 bases and J shed 1 base, with 13 bases lying between them. The CDR3 bases are TGTGCCAGCAGTCCCCGGGCGGACGGCACAGATACGCAGTATTTT. This codes for CASSPRADGTDTQYF.

This chain joins TRBV5-1 and TRBJ1-2; D gene unclear. V lost 0 bases and J 5 bases, leaving 14 bases between the germline ends. CDR1 and CDR2 (germline): SGHRS, YFSETQ. The length of the CDR3 is 15 residues. In DNA, the CDR3 is TGCGCCAGCAGCTTGGATTCCTCAAAAAAGTATGGCTACACCTTC. It translates to CASSLDSSKKYGYTF.

This clonotype was found a few times. J is TRBJ1-2 and V is TRBV3-1; tentatively, D is TRBD1 (5 bases). Germline values: CDR1 LGHDT, CDR2 YNNKEL (reference sequence). V lost 4 bases and J 8 bases, leaving 17 bases between the germline ends. The CDR3 covers 14 residues. CDR3 amino acids: CASSPGGGIGGYTF. In DNA, the CDR3 is TGTGCCAGCAGCCCCGGCGGGGGGATAGGCGGCTACACCTTC.